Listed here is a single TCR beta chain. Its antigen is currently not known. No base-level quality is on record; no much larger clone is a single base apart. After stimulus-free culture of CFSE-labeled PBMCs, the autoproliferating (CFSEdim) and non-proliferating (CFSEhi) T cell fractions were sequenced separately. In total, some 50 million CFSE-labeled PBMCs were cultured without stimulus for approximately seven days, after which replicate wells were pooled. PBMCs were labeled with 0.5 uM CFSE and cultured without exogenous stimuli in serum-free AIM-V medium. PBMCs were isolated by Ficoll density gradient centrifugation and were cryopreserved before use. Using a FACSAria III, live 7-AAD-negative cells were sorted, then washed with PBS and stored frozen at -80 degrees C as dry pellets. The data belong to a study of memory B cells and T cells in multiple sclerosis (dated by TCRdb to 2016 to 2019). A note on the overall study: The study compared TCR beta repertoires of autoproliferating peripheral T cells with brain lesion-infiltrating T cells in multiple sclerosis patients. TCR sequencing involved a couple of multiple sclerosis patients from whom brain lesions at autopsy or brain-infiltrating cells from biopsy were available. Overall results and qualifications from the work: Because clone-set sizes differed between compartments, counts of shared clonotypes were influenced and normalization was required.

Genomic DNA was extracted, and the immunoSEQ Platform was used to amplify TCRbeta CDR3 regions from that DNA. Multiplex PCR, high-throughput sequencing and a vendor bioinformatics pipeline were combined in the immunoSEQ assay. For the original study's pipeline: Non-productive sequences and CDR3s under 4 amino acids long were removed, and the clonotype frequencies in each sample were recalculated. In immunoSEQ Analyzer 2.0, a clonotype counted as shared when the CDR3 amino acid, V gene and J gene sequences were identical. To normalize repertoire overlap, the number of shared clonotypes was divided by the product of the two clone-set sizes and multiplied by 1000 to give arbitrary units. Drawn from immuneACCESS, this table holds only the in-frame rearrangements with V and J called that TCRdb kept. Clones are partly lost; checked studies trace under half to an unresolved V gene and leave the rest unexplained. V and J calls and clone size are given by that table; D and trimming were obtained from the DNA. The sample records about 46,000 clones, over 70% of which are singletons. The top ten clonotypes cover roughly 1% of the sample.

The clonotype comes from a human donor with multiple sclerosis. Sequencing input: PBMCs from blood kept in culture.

CDR3 loop: CASSVGPSSNAYEQYF. The DNA is TGTGCCAGCAGCGTAGGACCGAGCAGTAACGCCTACGAGCAGTACTTC. The chain is made from TRBV9 and TRBJ2-7; the D gene lacks a confident call. The V and J ends are trimmed by 0 bases and 2 bases, leaving 15 bases between them. Spanning cysteine to phenylalanine, the CDR3 consists of 16 amino acids. The only DNA kept is the CDR3, 48 bases in frame from the first base. The germline V gene specifies SGDLS as CDR1 and YYNGEE as CDR2.